The clone carrying this TCR beta chain was seen many times. Its cognate antigen is unknown. This record comes from a study of breast tumors, draining lymph nodes, adjacent tissues. Samples came from axillary lymph nodes draining the breast cancer. TCRdb reanalysed the multiplex PCR reads using MiXCR and keeps one entry per CDR3 protein. Among 200,000 or so distinct CDR3 sequences listed, roughly 31% were seen once. J lost 4 bases, V lost 4 bases, and 3 bases had no gene match. The germline V gene has CDR1 WSHSY and CDR2 SAAADI. The CDR3 has 13 amino acids. Study results and caveats: Findings are consistent with lymph node origin and intratumoral expansion of most tumor T cells. The lymph node origin of tumor T cells was framed as consistent with a hypothesis, not demonstrated. Tumor TCR diversity was below lymph nodes but above nontumor tissue. Compared with basal-like, luminal-like tumors shared significantly more repertoire with nontumor tissue.

This TCR was sampled from a female donor with breast cancer. Some clones in this sample may be carry-over from other donors' samples. The sequencing input was axillary lymph node tissue. The rearrangement uses TRBV10-2 and TRBJ1-2; 7 bases fit TRBD1. The CDR3, as DNA: TGCGCCAGCAGTGTTTCAGGGGGCTATGGCTACACCTTC. Translating gives CASSVSGGYGYTF.